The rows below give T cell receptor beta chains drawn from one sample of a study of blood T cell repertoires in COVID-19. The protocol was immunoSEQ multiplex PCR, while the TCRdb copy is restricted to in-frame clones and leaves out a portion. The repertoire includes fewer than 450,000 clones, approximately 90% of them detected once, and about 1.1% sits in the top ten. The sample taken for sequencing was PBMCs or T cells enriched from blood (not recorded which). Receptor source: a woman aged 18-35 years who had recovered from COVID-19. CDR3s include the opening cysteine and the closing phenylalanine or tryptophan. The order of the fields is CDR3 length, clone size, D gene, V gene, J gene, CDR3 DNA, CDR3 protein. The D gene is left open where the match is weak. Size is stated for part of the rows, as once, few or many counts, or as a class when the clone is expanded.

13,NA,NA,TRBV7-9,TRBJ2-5,TGTGCCAGTAGGACAGCAAGGCGAGAGACCCAGTACTTC,CASRTARRETQYF
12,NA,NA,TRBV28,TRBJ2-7,TGTGCCAGCAGTTTACGGGGCTACGAGCAGTACTTC,CASSLRGYEQYF
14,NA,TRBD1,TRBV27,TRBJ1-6,TGTGCCAGCAGTACCCGACAGGGAGTTTCACCCCTCCACTTT,CASSTRQGVSPLHF
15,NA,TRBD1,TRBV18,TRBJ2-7,TGTGCCAGCTCTCAAGGACAGGGGGGGTCCTACGAGCAGTACTTC,CASSQGQGGSYEQYF
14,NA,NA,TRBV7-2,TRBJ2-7,TGTGCCAGCAGTCGTCCGGGACTCAGCTACGAGCAGTACTTC,CASSRPGLSYEQYF
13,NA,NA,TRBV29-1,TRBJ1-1,TGCAGTGGGGTGGGGGCAGGGAACACTGAAGCTTTCTTT,CSGVGAGNTEAFF
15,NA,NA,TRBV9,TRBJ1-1,TGTGCCAGCAGCGTATCGACAGGTACGAACACTGAAGCTTTCTTT,CASSVSTGTNTEAFF
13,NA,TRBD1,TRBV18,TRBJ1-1,TGTGCCAGCTCACCAGCCCCGGGACAGAAAGCTTTCTTT,CASSPAPGQKAFF
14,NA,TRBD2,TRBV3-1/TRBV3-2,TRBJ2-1,TGTGCCAGCGGCCTAGCGGGGGACTACAATGAGCAGTTCTTC,CASGLAGDYNEQFF
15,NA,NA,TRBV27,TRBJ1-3,TGTGCCAGCAGTGCTCGGGGAGTCTCTGGAAACACCATATATTTT,CASSARGVSGNTIYF
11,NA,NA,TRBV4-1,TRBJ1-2,TGCGCCAGCAGTCGGTTGGATGGCTACACCTTC,CASSRLDGYTF
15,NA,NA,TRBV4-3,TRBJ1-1,TGCGCCAGCAGCCAAGGGGGACTCCTGAACACTGAAGCTTTCTTT,CASSQGGLLNTEAFF
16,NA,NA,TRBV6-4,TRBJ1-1,TGTGCCAGCAGTACGCCAGGGGCTTCGAGGAACACTGAAGCTTTCTTT,CASSTPGASRNTEAFF
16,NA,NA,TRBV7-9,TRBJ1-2,TGTGCCAGCAGCTTTACCCCGCCAGGGGAAATCTATGGCTACACCTTC,CASSFTPPGEIYGYTF
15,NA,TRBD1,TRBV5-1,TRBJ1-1,TGCGCCAGCAGCTTGGTCGTACAGGGGGGCCAGCGAGCTTTCTTT,CASSLVVQGGQRAFF
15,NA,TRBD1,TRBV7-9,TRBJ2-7,TGTGCCAGCAGCCTGCGGACAGGGGGCGATTACGAGCAGTACTTC,CASSLRTGGDYEQYF
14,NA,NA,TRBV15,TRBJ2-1,TGTGCCACCAGCAATATAGGGGGAGACAATGAGCAGTTCTTC,CATSNIGGDNEQFF
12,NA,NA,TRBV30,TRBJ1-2,TGTGCCTGGAGCATAGCTAACTATGGCTACACCTTC,CAWSIANYGYTF
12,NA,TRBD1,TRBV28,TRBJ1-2,TGTGCCAGCAGGGGACAGGTGTCTGGCTACACCTTC,CASRGQVSGYTF
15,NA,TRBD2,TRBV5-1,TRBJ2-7,TGCGCCAGCAGCTCTAGCGGGACTAGTTTCTACGAGCAGTACTTC,CASSSSGTSFYEQYF
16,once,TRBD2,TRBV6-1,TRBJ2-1,TGTGCCAGCAGTGAAAGGTGGCGGGGGAACGGTAATGAGCAGTTCTTC,CASSERWRGNGNEQFF
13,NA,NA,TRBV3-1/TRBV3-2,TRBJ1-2,TGTGCCAGCAGCCAAGCACAGGACTATGGCTACACCTTC,CASSQAQDYGYTF
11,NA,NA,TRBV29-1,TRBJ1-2,TGCAGCTTCCCCACCGGGGGAGGCTACACCTTC,CSFPTGGGYTF
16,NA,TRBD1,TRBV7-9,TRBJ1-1,TGTGCCAGCAGCCCGGACAGGGGGCGATTCTACACTGAAGCTTTCTTT,CASSPDRGRFYTEAFF
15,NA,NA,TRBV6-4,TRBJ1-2,TGTGCCAGCAGTGAGGCGGCCTCCCACAGGTATGGCTACACCTTC,CASSEAASHRYGYTF
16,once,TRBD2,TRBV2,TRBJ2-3,TGTGCCAGCAGACGCTTAGCGGGGGCCAGCACAGATACGCAGTATTTT,CASRRLAGASTDTQYF
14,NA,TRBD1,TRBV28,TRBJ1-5,TGTGCCAGCAGCGGACAGGGGGCGTATCAGCCCCAGCATTTT,CASSGQGAYQPQHF
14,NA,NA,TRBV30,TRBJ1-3,TGTGCCTGGAGTGCAGGGCGATCTGGAAACACCATATATTTT,CAWSAGRSGNTIYF
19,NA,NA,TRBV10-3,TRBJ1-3,TGTGCCATCAGGCTCCCGGGGACATCCATCCCTCAGTCCGGAAACACCATATATTTT,CAIRLPGTSIPQSGNTIYF
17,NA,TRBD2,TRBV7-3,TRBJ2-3,TGTGCCAGCAGTACCTTTCGCGGGGGGCTCAGCACAGATACGCAGTATTTT,CASSTFRGGLSTDTQYF
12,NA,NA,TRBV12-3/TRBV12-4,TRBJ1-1,TGTGCCAGCCTATCCATGTACACTGAAGCTTTCTTT,CASLSMYTEAFF